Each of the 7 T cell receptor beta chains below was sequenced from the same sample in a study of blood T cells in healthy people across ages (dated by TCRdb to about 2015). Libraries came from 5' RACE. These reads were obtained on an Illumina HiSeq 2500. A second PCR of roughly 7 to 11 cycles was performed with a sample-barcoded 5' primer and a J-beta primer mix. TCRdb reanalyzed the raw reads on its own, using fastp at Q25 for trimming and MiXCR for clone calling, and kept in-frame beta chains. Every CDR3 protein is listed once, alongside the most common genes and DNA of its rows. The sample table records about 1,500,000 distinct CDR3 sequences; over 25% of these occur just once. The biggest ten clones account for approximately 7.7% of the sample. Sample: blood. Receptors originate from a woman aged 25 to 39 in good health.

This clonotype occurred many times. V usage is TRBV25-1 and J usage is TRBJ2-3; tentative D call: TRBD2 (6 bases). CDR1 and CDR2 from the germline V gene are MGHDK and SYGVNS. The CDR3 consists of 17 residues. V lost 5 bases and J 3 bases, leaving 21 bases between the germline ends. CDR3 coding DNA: TGTGCCAGCAGTCCCCTGGGCGGATTCGGGGGAACAGATACGCAGTATTTT. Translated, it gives CASSPLGGFGGTDTQYF. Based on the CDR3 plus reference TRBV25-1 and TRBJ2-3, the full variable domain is EADIYQTPRYLVIGTGKKITLECSQTMGHDKMYWYQQDPGMELHLIHYSYGVNSTEKGDLSSESTVSRIRTEHFPLTLESARPSHTSQYLCASSPLGGFGGTDTQYFGPGTRLTVL.

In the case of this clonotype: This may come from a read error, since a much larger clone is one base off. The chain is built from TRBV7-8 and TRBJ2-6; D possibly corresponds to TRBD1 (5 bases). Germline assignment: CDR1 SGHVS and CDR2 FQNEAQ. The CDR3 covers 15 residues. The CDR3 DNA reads TGTGCCAGCAGCTTCCGCCTTACTGGGGCCAACGTCCGGACTTTC. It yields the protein CASSFRLTGANVRTF.

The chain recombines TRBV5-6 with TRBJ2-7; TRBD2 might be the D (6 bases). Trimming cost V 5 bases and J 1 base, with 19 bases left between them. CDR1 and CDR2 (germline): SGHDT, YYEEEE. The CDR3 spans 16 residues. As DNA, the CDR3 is TGTGCCAGCAGGGGAAGAGGGGCGGGATTTTCCTACGAGCAGTACTTC. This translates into CASRGRGAGFSYEQYF.

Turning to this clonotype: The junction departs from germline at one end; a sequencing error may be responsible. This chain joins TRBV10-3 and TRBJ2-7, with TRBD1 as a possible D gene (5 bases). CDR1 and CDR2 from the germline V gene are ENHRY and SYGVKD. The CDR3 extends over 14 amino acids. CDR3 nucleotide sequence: TGTGCCGTCAGTGTGAGACAGAACCTCTACGAGCAGTACTTC. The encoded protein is CAVSVRQNLYEQYF.

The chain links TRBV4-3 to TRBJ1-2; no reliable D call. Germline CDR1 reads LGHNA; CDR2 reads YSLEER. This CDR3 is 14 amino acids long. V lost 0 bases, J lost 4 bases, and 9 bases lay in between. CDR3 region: CASSQDWPPYGYTF. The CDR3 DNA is TGCGCCAGCAGCCAAGATTGGCCCCCCTATGGCTACACCTTC.

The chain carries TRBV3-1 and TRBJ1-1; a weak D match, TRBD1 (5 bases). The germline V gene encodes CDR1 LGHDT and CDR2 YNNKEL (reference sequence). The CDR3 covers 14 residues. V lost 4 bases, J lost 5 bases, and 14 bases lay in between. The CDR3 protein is CASSPGHLGTEAFF. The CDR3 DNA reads TGTGCCAGCAGCCCAGGACACCTTGGAACTGAAGCTTTCTTT.

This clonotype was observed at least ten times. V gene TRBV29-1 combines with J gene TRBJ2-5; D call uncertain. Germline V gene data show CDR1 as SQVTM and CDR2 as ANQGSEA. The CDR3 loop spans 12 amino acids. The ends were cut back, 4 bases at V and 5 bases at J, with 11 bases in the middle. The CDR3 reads CSVVDEWETQYF. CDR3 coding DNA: TGCAGCGTTGTGGACGAGTGGGAGACCCAGTACTTC.